These 16 T cell receptor beta chains share one sample of origin, sequenced in a study of Ad26.COV2.S vaccination and SARS-CoV-2 variants. Treatment defined: some 20 received Ad26.COV2.S at low or high dose, single or two shots; about five received placebo; per-sample allocation not given. On day 63 after the first injection, vaccine and placebo recipients gave samples. Clones were sequenced by immunoSEQ multiplex PCR, and TCRdb holds only the in-frame ones, with some missing. The repertoire holds 300,000 to 400,000 clones, with roughly 87% as singletons. This material consisted of peripheral blood, taken in a trial of Ad26.COV2.S vaccine versus placebo. The source of these receptors is a person between 18 and 65 years old who received the Ad26.COV2.S COVID-19 vaccine or a placebo.

This clone was counted a single time. The chain employs TRBV4-1 and TRBJ1-2, with TRBD1 as a possible D gene (5 bases). This CDR3 has 17 residues. The V end was cut by 2 bases, the J end by 8 bases, with 24 bases between. Per the germline V gene, CDR1 is MGHRA and CDR2 is YSYEKL. CDR3 residues: CASSQQGTPVGGMGYTF. DNA for the CDR3: TGCGCCAGCAGCCAACAAGGGACGCCGGTAGGTGGTATGGGCTACACCTTC.

This clone was detected only once. The rearrangement links TRBV6-5 to TRBJ1-1; the match to TRBD1 covers 9 bases. The trim removed 2 bases at V and 7 bases at J, leaving 2 bases unmatched. Germline V CDR1 and CDR2: MNHEY, SVGAGI. The CDR3 has 13 amino acids. The CDR3 sequence is CASSYLTGGEAFF. As DNA, the CDR3 is TGTGCCAGCAGTTACCTGACAGGGGGTGAAGCTTTCTTT.

The chain employs TRBV5-1 and TRBJ2-3; D possibly corresponds to TRBD1 (6 bases). V was clipped by 5 bases and J by 4 bases, with 11 bases between them. CDR3 length: 13 residues. The V gene's germline CDR1 is SGHRS and CDR2 YFSETQ. This chain's CDR3 is CASRGAGPDTQYF. Here the CDR3 DNA reads TGCGCCAGCAGGGGGGCAGGACCAGATACGCAGTATTTT. The variable domain in full, with the rest retrieved from reference TRBV5-1 and TRBJ2-3, is KAGVTQTPRYLIKTRGQQVTLSCSPISGHRSVSWYQQTPGQGLQFLFEYFSETQRNKGNFPGRFSGRQFSNSRSEMNVSTLELGDSALYLCASRGAGPDTQYFGPGTRLTVL.

The chain carries TRBV30 and TRBJ2-7, with a possible D match to TRBD2 (6 bases). Germline CDR1 is GTSNPN and CDR2 is SVGIG (reference sequence). V dropped 0 bases and J dropped 2 bases, with 11 bases sitting between them. The CDR3 is 14 residues long. The CDR3 nucleotides are TGTGCCTGGAGTGTGGGGAGGCTAACCTACGAGCAGTACTTC. It yields the protein CAWSVGRLTYEQYF.

The chain carries TRBV12-3 or TRBV12-4 and TRBJ2-3, with D uncertain. This CDR3 has 13 amino acids. Trimming cost V 6 bases and J 4 bases, with 11 bases left between them. DNA of the CDR3: TGTGCCAGCAGCGGGCTCTCCCCAGATACGCAGTATTTT. Translating it yields CASSGLSPDTQYF.

Turning to this clone: Other nucleotide sequences in the sample specify the same CDR3. The V call is TRBV7-2, the J call TRBJ1-3; D gene uncertain. The germline CDR1 and CDR2 sequences are SGHTA and FQGNSA. The V gene lost 0 bases and the J gene lost 4 bases, with 10 bases spanning the gap. The CDR3 totals 15 residues. Here the CDR3 DNA reads TGTGCCAGCAGCTTAGCTAGCCAGGCCGGAAACACCATATATTTT. Its protein product is CASSLASQAGNTIYF.

J is TRBJ2-7 and V is TRBV19; 7 positions agree with TRBD1. Germline V gene sequence: CDR1 LNHDA, CDR2 SQIVND (reference sequence). The CDR3 covers 14 residues. J was trimmed by 5 bases and V by 5 bases; bases with no gene match: 9. The DNA for the CDR3 is TGTGCCAGTAGTTTGACCGGGACAGAGGACGAGCAGTACTTC. Protein sequence: CASSLTGTEDEQYF.

As to this clone: The sample has other DNA sequences that encode this CDR3 too. The chain uses TRBV24-1 and TRBJ2-2; no firm D call. The CDR3 covers 13 residues. Trimming left V 2 bases short and J 2 bases short, with 2 bases between. Germline CDR1 and CDR2: KGHDR and SFDVKD. CDR3: CATSDYNTGELFF. The DNA of the CDR3 is TGTGCCACCAGTGATTATAACACCGGGGAGCTGTTTTTT.

The rearrangement links TRBV5-1 to TRBJ2-4, with 8 bases identical to TRBD2. Germline CDR1 reads SGHRS; CDR2 reads YFSETQ. The ends lost 4 bases at V and 2 bases at J; junction bases unmatched: 8. The CDR3 is made up of 16 amino acids. Here the CDR3 DNA reads TGCGCCAGCAGCGGCCCCGGGGGGGGCACCAAAAACATTCAGTACTTC. This encodes CASSGPGGGTKNIQYF.

V usage is TRBV5-1 and J usage is TRBJ1-1, with a possible D match to TRBD1 (6 bases). CDR1 SGHRS and CDR2 YFSETQ come from the germline V gene. The CDR3 covers 16 residues. Trimming left V 0 bases short and J 0 bases short, with 12 bases between. The CDR3 sequence is CASSLVGGTLNTEAFF. Written as DNA, the CDR3 is TGCGCCAGCAGCTTGGTCGGGGGGACACTGAACACTGAAGCTTTCTTT.

The chain carries TRBV6-2 or TRBV6-3 and TRBJ1-2; D is ambiguous. This CDR3 is built from 15 residues. Germline V gene lookup returns CDR1 MNHEY and CDR2 SVGEGT. V dropped 2 bases and J dropped 0 bases, with 10 bases sitting between them. CDR3 in amino acids: CASSYSTVSNYGYTF. The CDR3, as DNA: TGTGCCAGCAGTTACAGTACGGTCTCTAACTATGGCTACACCTTC.

The chain has TRBV11-3 and TRBJ2-2, with D hard to call. Germline lookup yields CDR1 SGHNT and CDR2 YENEEA. The CDR3 has 14 amino acids. Trimming pared 1 base from V and 6 bases from J, leaving 9 bases between. CDR3 DNA: TGTGCCAGCAGCTTAGGTCAGGAATCCGGGGAGCTGTTTTTT. Protein: CASSLGQESGELFF.

The rearrangement uses TRBV25-1 and TRBJ1-1; 9 positions match TRBD1. V lost 5 bases to trimming and J lost 6 bases; unmatched junction nucleotides: 10. There are 15 residues in the CDR3. Germline lookup yields CDR1 MGHDK and CDR2 SYGVNS. For the CDR3, the DNA is TGTGCCAGCAGTCCTCCGACAGGGGGTGTATCTGAAGCTTTCTTT. It yields the protein CASSPPTGGVSEAFF.

The V call is TRBV2, the J call TRBJ1-2, with no clear D. This CDR3 is 15 amino acids long. Trimming took 0 bases from V and 5 from J, leaving 13 bases between them. The germline CDR1 and CDR2 sequences are SNHLY and FYNNEI. The chain's CDR3 is CASSEAAGPRYGYTF. The CDR3, as DNA: TGTGCCAGCAGTGAAGCAGCGGGTCCCAGGTATGGCTACACCTTC.

The chain is built from TRBV11-3 and TRBJ1-1; possible D gene TRBD1, 5 bases. The ends were cut back, 4 bases at V and 8 bases at J, with 14 bases in the middle. Germline CDR1 is SGHNT and CDR2 is YENEEA. CDR3 size: 13 residues. CDR3 DNA sequence: TGTGCCAGCAGCTCCGGACGGGGGAGAGAAGCTTTCTTT. It yields the protein CASSSGRGREAFF.

This chain links TRBV3-1 (or the pseudogene TRBV3-2) with TRBJ2-3; D is unclear. Germline-derived CDR1 and CDR2 are LGHDT and YNNKEL (reference sequence). This CDR3 spans 12 amino acids. V lost 3 bases to trimming and J lost 4 bases, with 5 bases between them. CDR3 in amino acids: CASSQGPDTQYF. CDR3 coding DNA: TGTGCCAGCAGCCAGGGTCCAGATACGCAGTATTTT.